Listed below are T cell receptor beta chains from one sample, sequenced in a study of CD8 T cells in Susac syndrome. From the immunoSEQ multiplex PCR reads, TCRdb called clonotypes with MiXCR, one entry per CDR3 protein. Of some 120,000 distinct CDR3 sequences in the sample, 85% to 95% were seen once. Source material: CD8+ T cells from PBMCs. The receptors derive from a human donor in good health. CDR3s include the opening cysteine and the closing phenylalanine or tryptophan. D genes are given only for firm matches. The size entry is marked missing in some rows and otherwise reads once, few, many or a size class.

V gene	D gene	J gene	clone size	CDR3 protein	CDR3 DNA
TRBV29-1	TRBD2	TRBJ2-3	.	CSVTGPLATSTDTQYF	TGCAGCGTTACGGGACCACTAGCGACCTCCACAGATACGCAGTATTTT
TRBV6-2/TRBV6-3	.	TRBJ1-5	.	CASRQDSNQPQHF	TGTGCCAGCAGACAGGATAGCAATCAGCCCCAGCATTTT
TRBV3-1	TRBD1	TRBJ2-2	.	CASSQGTGHTSAGELFF	TGTGCCAGCAGCCAAGGGACAGGCCATACCAGCGCCGGGGAGCTGTTTTTT
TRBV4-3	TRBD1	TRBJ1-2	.	CASSQEGGRSLNGYTF	TGCGCCAGCAGCCAAGAAGGGGGCAGAAGCTTAAATGGCTACACCTTC
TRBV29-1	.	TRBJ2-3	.	CSVGVSTDTQYF	TGCAGCGTTGGGGTTAGCACAGATACGCAGTATTTT
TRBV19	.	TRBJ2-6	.	CASRWTSGANVLTF	TGTGCCAGTAGGTGGACCTCTGGGGCCAACGTCCTGACTTTC
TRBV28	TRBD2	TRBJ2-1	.	CASSLLKLAGVSGSYNEQFF	TGTGCCAGCAGTCTTCTCAAGCTAGCGGGGGTATCGGGGTCCTACAATGAGCAGTTCTTC
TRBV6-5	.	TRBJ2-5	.	CASSSPLTRPSQETQYF	TGTGCCAGCAGTTCGCCTCTGACTAGGCCGAGCCAAGAGACCCAGTACTTC
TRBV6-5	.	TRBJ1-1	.	CASRTGSAGAFF	TGTGCCAGCCGCACGGGGTCCGCGGGCGCTTTCTTT
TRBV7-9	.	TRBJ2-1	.	CASSVGTSRIHNEQFF	TGTGCCAGCAGCGTTGGGACTTCGAGGATCCACAATGAGCAGTTCTTC
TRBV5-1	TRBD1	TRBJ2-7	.	CASSLVGQAFTYEQYF	TGCGCCAGCAGCTTGGTGGGACAGGCCTTTACCTACGAGCAGTACTTC
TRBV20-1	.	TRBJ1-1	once	CSASRVLDTEAFF	TGCAGTGCTAGCAGGGTTTTGGACACTGAAGCTTTCTTT
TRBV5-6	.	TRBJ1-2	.	CASSLGTSGYTF	TGTGCCAGCAGCTTGGGGACGTCCGGCTACACCTTC
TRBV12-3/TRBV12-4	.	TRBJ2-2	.	CASSFEGSNTGELFF	TGTGCCAGCAGTTTTGAGGGGTCGAACACCGGGGAGCTGTTTTTT
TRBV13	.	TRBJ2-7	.	CASSLEFHEQYF	TGTGCCAGCAGCTTAGAATTCCACGAGCAGTACTTC
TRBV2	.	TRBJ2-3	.	CAIGLTRDTQYF	TGTGCCATTGGACTGACGAGAGATACGCAGTATTTT
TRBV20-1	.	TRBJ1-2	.	CSITEFDGYTF	TGCAGTATAACGGAGTTCGATGGCTACACCTTC
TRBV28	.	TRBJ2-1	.	CASSLPGPINEQFF	TGTGCCAGCAGTTTGCCCGGACCCATTAATGAGCAGTTCTTC
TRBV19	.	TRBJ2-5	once	CASSSTPGPQETQYF	TGTGCCAGTAGTTCGACACCGGGACCCCAAGAGACCCAGTACTTC
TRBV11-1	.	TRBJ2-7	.	CASSFGLGSSYEQYF	TGTGCCAGCAGCTTTGGCCTAGGAAGCTCCTACGAGCAGTACTTC
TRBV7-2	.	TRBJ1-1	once	CASSFQTGLNTEAFF	TGTGCCAGCAGCTTTCAGACAGGCCTGAACACTGAAGCTTTCTTT
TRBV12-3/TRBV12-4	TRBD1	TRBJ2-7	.	CASSATGASEQYF	TGTGCCAGCAGTGCGACAGGGGCCAGCGAGCAGTACTTC
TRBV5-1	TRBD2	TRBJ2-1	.	CTSSLSGTSGWKNEQFF	TGTACCAGCAGCTTATCCGGGACTAGCGGGTGGAAGAATGAGCAGTTCTTC
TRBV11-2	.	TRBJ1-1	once	CASSLDGDKRAEAFF	TGTGCCAGCAGCTTAGATGGCGACAAACGGGCTGAAGCTTTCTTT
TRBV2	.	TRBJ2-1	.	CASTHGNEQFF	TGTGCCAGCACCCACGGGAATGAGCAGTTCTTC
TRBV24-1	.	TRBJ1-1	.	CATSVFSLYTEAFF	TGTGCCACCAGTGTCTTTTCTCTCTACACTGAAGCTTTCTTT
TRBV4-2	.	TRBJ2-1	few	CASSQDGLTSEQFF	TGTGCCAGCAGCCAAGATGGATTGACGAGTGAGCAGTTCTTC
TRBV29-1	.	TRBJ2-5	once	CSVARGLQETQYF	TGCAGCGTTGCCCGAGGGCTCCAAGAGACCCAGTACTTC
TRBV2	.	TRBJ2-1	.	CASCRESYNEQFF	TGTGCCAGCTGCCGGGAATCCTACAATGAGCAGTTCTTC
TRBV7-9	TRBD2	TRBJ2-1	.	CASSPGLAGAEQFF	TGTGCCAGCAGCCCTGGACTAGCGGGAGCCGAGCAGTTCTTC
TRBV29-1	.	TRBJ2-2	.	CSFSLGGSNTGELFF	TGCAGCTTTAGCCTTGGGGGTTCGAACACCGGGGAGCTGTTTTTT
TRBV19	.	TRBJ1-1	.	CASSTHSAQNTEAFF	TGTGCCAGTAGTACCCACAGTGCTCAAAACACTGAAGCTTTCTTT
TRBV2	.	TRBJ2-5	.	CASSAPGGLGGQETQYF	TGTGCCAGCAGTGCCCCTGGGGGGTTGGGAGGCCAAGAGACCCAGTACTTC
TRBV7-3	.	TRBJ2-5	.	CASSLPGSEQETQYF	TGTGCCAGCAGCCTCCCGGGTAGCGAACAAGAGACCCAGTACTTC
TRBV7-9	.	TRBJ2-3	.	CASRASTDTQYF	TGTGCCAGCAGGGCGAGCACAGATACGCAGTATTTT
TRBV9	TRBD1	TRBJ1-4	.	CASGPGQGNEKLFF	TGTGCCAGCGGTCCGGGACAGGGGAATGAAAAACTGTTTTTT
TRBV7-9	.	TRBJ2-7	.	CASSSRKGEYEQYF	TGTGCCAGCAGCTCCCGTAAGGGGGAATACGAGCAGTACTTC
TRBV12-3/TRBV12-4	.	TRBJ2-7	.	CASRVTESSYEQYF	TGTGCCAGCAGAGTAACTGAAAGCTCCTACGAGCAGTACTTC
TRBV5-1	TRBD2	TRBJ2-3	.	CASSPAGVPTDTQYF	TGCGCCAGCAGCCCAGCGGGGGTCCCCACAGATACGCAGTATTTT
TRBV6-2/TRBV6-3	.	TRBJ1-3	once	CASRLTRDSGNTIYF	TGTGCCAGCAGACTGACCAGGGACTCTGGAAACACCATATATTTT
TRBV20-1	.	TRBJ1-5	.	CSARGLRGYGNQPQHF	TGCAGTGCTAGAGGTCTTAGGGGGTACGGCAATCAGCCCCAGCATTTT
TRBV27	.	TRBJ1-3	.	CASSPAGEPSGNTIYF	TGTGCCAGCAGTCCGGCAGGTGAACCCTCTGGAAACACCATATATTTT
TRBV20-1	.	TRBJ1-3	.	CSARVSGALSGNTIYF	TGCAGTGCTAGAGTATCCGGGGCCCTCTCTGGAAACACCATATATTTT
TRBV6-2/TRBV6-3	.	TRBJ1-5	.	CASSYRSNGPDDQPQHF	TGTGCCAGCAGTTACCGATCAAACGGACCCGATGATCAGCCCCAGCATTTT
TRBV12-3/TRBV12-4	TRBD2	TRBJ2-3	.	CASSPSSGSSTDTQYF	TGTGCCAGCAGTCCGTCTAGCGGTTCTAGCACAGATACGCAGTATTTT
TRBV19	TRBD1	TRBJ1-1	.	CASSIEDRSYTEAFF	TGTGCCAGTAGTATAGAGGACAGGTCGTACACTGAAGCTTTCTTT
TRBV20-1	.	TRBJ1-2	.	CSARDGRDTLNYGYTF	TGCAGTGCTAGAGATGGTAGGGACACCCTTAACTATGGCTACACCTTC